One T cell receptor (beta chain) is described in this entry. What it recognizes is unknown. The CDR3 totals 12 residues. Germline V gives CDR1 MNHEY, CDR2 SMNVEV (reference sequence). The V gene lost 7 bases and the J gene lost 4 bases, with 7 bases spanning the gap. The data derive from a study of T cell responses to AZD1222 COVID-19 vaccine. Study results and caveats: Donor demographics were predominantly white British with a female majority; clonal diversity may be underestimated.

The method was immunoSEQ multiplex PCR; TCRdb's version includes in-frame clones alone and lacks a portion of them. The sample lists approximately 110,000 clones, 80% to 85% occurring once. The chain joins TRBV27 to TRBJ2-2; D remains ambiguous. Here the sequenced sample was peripheral blood, taken on day 0 of AZD1222 vaccination. The clonotype was recovered from an adult in good health. The CDR3 nucleotides read TGTGCCAGCACCAAGCGCACCGGGGAGCTGTTTTTT. Translating gives CASTKRTGELFF.